The rows below give T cell receptor beta chains drawn from one sample of a study of patients and donors after allogeneic stem cell transplantation. MiXCR, run by TCRdb on the RT-PCR reads, gives a single entry per CDR3 protein. The sample shows about 200,000 distinct CDR3 sequences, about 40% of them seen only once. The source material was blood, either unsorted or a sorted T cell fraction (not recorded which). These receptors were collected from a human donor who was either an allogeneic HSCT recipient or a stem cell or donor lymphocyte infusion donor (not recorded which). It is not recorded whose cells these are; they may come from a transplant donor. The conserved cysteine and the conserved F or W are not part of the CDR3 here. Each record gives: V gene, CDR3 protein.

>TRBV18
ASSPVGSRGYT
>TRBV11-1
ASSHPTLGAANTGELF
>TRBV20-1
SARGTSGSYEQY
>TRBV7-3
ASSSQRNQPQH
>TRBV10-3
AMGDRGFVEQF
>TRBV15
ATSIRGALYYGYT
>TRBV6-6
ASSPQNSGSYEQY
>TRBV29-1
SVVTYTEAF
>TRBV29-1
SAVSPQDGNTEAF
>TRBV19
ASRGGASGANEQF
>TRBV28
ASSPSGTGYYEQY
>TRBV6-1
ASSGDRAFSYEQY
>TRBV29-1
SVEEGVATEAF
>TRBV7-3
ASSSSGNSYNEQF
>TRBV6-5
ASSYGQGGSGANVLT
>TRBV5-1
ASSLAARLGAETQY
>TRBV11-2
ASSLLLGPGNTIY
>TRBV28
ASSPQRERTGELF
>TRBV7-9
ASSTGRTEKLF
>TRBV27
ASSPPPQRPSTDTQY
>TRBV5-6
ASSFSGGLGNQPQH
>TRBV7-9
ASSLSDRTIRANYGYT
>TRBV6-5
ASSRPPDTQY
>TRBV5-1
ASTTGTGGYEAF
>TRBV6-6
ASTKAGVLGPNTEAF
>TRBV29-1
SVEPLGEGYT
>TRBV12-3/TRBV12-4
ASRPTGLSGEAF
>TRBV12-3/TRBV12-4
ASSSRGWGMNTEAF
>TRBV20-1
SALRGGSNEKLF
>TRBV2
ASSEGGLAANYNEQF
>TRBV5-8
ASSFSGAYNEQF
>TRBV29-1
SVGYGTGNQPQH